This T cell receptor beta chain was profiled in a study of OX40 agonist ivuxolimab in advanced cancers. Clones were sequenced by immunoSEQ multiplex PCR, and TCRdb holds only the in-frame ones, with some missing. The sample has almost 50,000 clones, about 88% seen once. This specimen consisted of CD4+ or CD8+ T cells sorted from blood, obtained in a trial of the OX40 agonist ivuxolimab. This receptor was identified in an adult with an advanced solid tumor such as melanoma, head and neck, liver or kidney cancer.

CDR3 coding DNA: TGCGCCAGCTCTGGCGGTCCCGGGGCCAACGTCCTGACTTTC. Protein sequence: CASSGGPGANVLTF. The chain joins TRBV5-1 to TRBJ2-6; no clear D gene. Germline CDR1 SGHRS, CDR2 YFSETQ. This CDR3 is built from 14 residues. Trimming pared 7 bases from V and 4 bases from J, leaving 12 bases between.